The next 20 T cell receptor beta chains were all read from a single sample in a study of cytomegalovirus exposure and HLA in healthy donors. In the PCR, 60 Vbeta and 13 Jbeta primers were used. TCRdb's copy holds only in-frame clones and misses some; the assay was immunoSEQ multiplex PCR. Of around 190,000 clones in the sample, about four fifths were seen once. The sequencing input was PBMCs. The receptors here all came from a man under 40 in good health and CMV-seropositive.

The chain carries TRBV29-1 and TRBJ2-2; D is unclear. Germline CDR1 SQVTM, CDR2 ANQGSEA. Trimming removed 0 bases from V and 2 bases from J, with 4 bases in between. CDR3 length equals 13 residues. DNA for the CDR3: TGCAGCGTTGAAGATACAAACACCGGGGAGCTGTTTTTT. Translating gives CSVEDTNTGELFF.

The chain links TRBV2 to TRBJ2-1; D not certain. With 4 bases removed from V and 6 bases from J, the gap between germline ends came to 10 bases. Germline CDR1 SNHLY, CDR2 FYNNEI. This CDR3 contains 13 residues. The CDR3 is CASSGQTGNEQFF. The CDR3 DNA sequence: TGTGCCAGCAGTGGTCAGACGGGCAATGAGCAGTTCTTC.

This chain connects TRBV5-1 to TRBJ2-2; TRBD2 agrees at 8 bases. The V and J ends lost 2 bases and 3 bases, in that order; junction bases with no gene match: 6. Germline values: CDR1 SGHRS, CDR2 YFSETQ. The CDR3 contains 16 residues. The CDR3 spells CASSFFGTRDTGELFF. CDR3 DNA sequence: TGCGCCAGCAGCTTCTTTGGGACTAGGGACACCGGGGAGCTGTTTTTT. The whole variable domain, remainder taken from reference TRBV5-1 and TRBJ2-2, is KAGVTQTPRYLIKTRGQQVTLSCSPISGHRSVSWYQQTPGQGLQFLFEYFSETQRNKGNFPGRFSGRQFSNSRSEMNVSTLELGDSALYLCASSFFGTRDTGELFFGEGSRLTVL.

This chain links TRBV5-1 with TRBJ2-3; 8 nucleotides align to TRBD2. The CDR3 totals 14 residues. Germline-derived CDR1 and CDR2 are SGHRS and YFSETQ. V shed 2 bases and J 2 bases; nucleotides not matched to a gene: 1. CDR3 protein: CASSFSGTTDTQYF. The CDR3, as DNA: TGCGCCAGCAGCTTTAGCGGGACCACAGATACGCAGTATTTT.

The rearrangement uses TRBV4-2 and TRBJ2-7, with TRBD2 matching 10 bases. Germline V CDR1 and CDR2: LGHNA, YNFKEQ. The CDR3 extends over 19 amino acids. V trimming: 2 bases; J trimming: 3 bases; junction bases outside the gene matches: 16. Here the CDR3 DNA reads TGTGCCAGCAGCCAACCTCCGGTGGCTAGCGGGAGTAGGCACTACGAGCAGTACTTC. Translated: CASSQPPVASGSRHYEQYF.

The gene calls are TRBV25-1 and TRBJ2-5; 9 bases map to TRBD2. TRBJ2-7 matches the DNA end more closely, so the J call is doubtful. The CDR3 runs 15 residues. The V gene's germline CDR1 is MGHDK and CDR2 SYGVNS. The CDR3 reads CASSEGLAATYEQYF. The CDR3 region has the DNA TGTGCCAGCAGTGAGGGACTAGCCGCCACCTACGAGCAGTACTTC.

Note on this clone: The junction shows a germline mismatch at one end, possibly a read error. The chain couples TRBV9 to TRBJ2-3, with 9 nucleotides matching TRBD2. CDR1 and CDR2 (germline): SGDLS, YYNGEE. CDR3 length: 16 residues. Here the CDR3 DNA reads TGTGCCAGCAGCGAGGGGGGTGGGACTAGCAGAGATACGCAGTATTTT. Amino acids: CASSEGGGTSRDTQYF.

The V and J genes are TRBV29-1 and TRBJ2-7; 9 positions match TRBD2. The DNA end is more similar to TRBJ2-1, so the J call may be wrong. CDR1 is SQVTM and CDR2 is ANQGSEA in the germline V gene. The CDR3 loop spans 13 amino acids. CDR3 sequence (DNA): TGCAGCGTTGGGCGGCGGGGGGGGAATGAGCAGTTCTTC. Its translation: CSVGRRGGNEQFF.

This chain links TRBV5-4 with TRBJ2-1; D is unclear. This CDR3 contains 14 residues. Trimming stripped 4 bases from V and 2 bases from J, with 10 bases between. In germline, CDR1 is SGHNT, CDR2 YYREEE (reference sequence). CDR3 residues: CASSPSRTYNEQFF. CDR3 sequence (DNA): TGTGCCAGCAGCCCCTCGCGTACCTACAATGAGCAGTTCTTC.

This clone was counted a few times. The rearrangement links TRBV7-2 to TRBJ1-5; no clear D. The germline V gene has CDR1 SGHTA and CDR2 FQGNSA. The CDR3 is 13 amino acids. The V gene lost 2 bases and the J gene lost 5 bases, with 7 bases spanning the gap. This CDR3 is CASSLSGDQPQHF. CDR3 DNA sequence: TGTGCCAGCAGCTTAAGCGGGGATCAGCCCCAGCATTTT.

The rearrangement joins TRBV7-9 to TRBJ2-1; 10 nucleotides line up with TRBD2. Trimming removed 3 bases from V and 7 bases from J; junction bases left unmatched: 6. Germline assignment: CDR1 SEHNR and CDR2 FQNEAQ (reference sequence). CDR3 length: 15 residues. The CDR3 sequence: CASSFLAGVLNEQFF. In nucleotides, the CDR3 is TGTGCCAGCAGCTTTCTAGCGGGAGTCCTTAATGAGCAGTTCTTC.

This clone was seen only a few times. The chain carries TRBV30 and TRBJ1-2; D may be TRBD1 (6 bases). V lost 3 bases, J lost 2 bases, and 7 bases lay in between. Germline V lookup: CDR1 GTSNPN, CDR2 SVGIG (reference sequence). The CDR3 has 12 amino acids. The CDR3 DNA follows: TGTGCCTGGAGGGACAGAAACTATGGCTACACCTTC. Its translation: CAWRDRNYGYTF.

This sequence joins TRBV5-5 and TRBJ1-2; 7 bases line up with TRBD1. CDR3 length: 14 amino acids. Germline lookup yields CDR1 SGHKS and CDR2 YYEKEE (reference sequence). The trim removed 4 bases at V and 6 bases at J, leaving 9 bases unmatched. The CDR3 coding sequence is TGTGCCAGCAGCGCAGCAACAGGGGTAGATGGCTACACCTTC. Protein product: CASSAATGVDGYTF. Full variable domain (missing parts from reference TRBV5-5 and TRBJ1-2): DAGVTQSPTHLIKTRGQQVTLRCSPISGHKSVSWYQQVLGQGPQFIFQYYEKEERGRGNFPDRFSARQFPNYSSELNVNALLLGDSALYLCASSAATGVDGYTFGSGTRLTVV.

This clone was seen more than once but under ten times. This chain connects TRBV5-6 to TRBJ2-1; 11 bases are shared with TRBD2. Unmatched junction bases numbered 4, after V lost 2 bases and J lost 6 bases. Germline assignment: CDR1 SGHDT and CDR2 YYEEEE. The CDR3 totals 15 residues. The CDR3 region has the DNA TGTGCCAGCAGCTTCGGGACTAGCGGATTCAATGAGCAGTTCTTC. This gives the protein CASSFGTSGFNEQFF. The variable domain in full, completed from reference TRBV5-6 and TRBJ2-1, reads DAGVTQSPTHLIKTRGQQVTLRCSPKSGHDTVSWYQQALGQGPQFIFQYYEEEERQRGNFPDRFSGHQFPNYSSELNVNALLLGDSALYLCASSFGTSGFNEQFFGPGTRLTVL.

The V call is TRBV19, the J call TRBJ2-2; 13 bases align to TRBD2. Germline CDR1 reads LNHDA; CDR2 reads SQIVND (reference sequence). The CDR3 is 17 amino acids. V lost 7 bases to trimming and J lost 5 bases; unmatched junction nucleotides: 10. This chain's CDR3 is CASTRRLAGGRTGELFF. Written as DNA, the CDR3 is TGTGCCAGTACCCGCCGACTAGCGGGGGGTCGGACCGGGGAGCTGTTTTTT.

The chain uses TRBV6-5 and TRBJ1-1; 8 bases agree with TRBD1. V shed 8 bases, J shed 3 bases, and the junction held 2 bases outside the gene matches. Germline CDR1 and CDR2: MNHEY and SVGAGI. This CDR3 has 12 amino acids. The CDR3 nucleotides are TGTGCCAGCTCGACAGGGGACACTGAAGCTTTCTTT. The encoded protein is CASSTGDTEAFF.

The V call is TRBV5-1, the J call TRBJ2-7; D uncertain. The germline CDR1 and CDR2 sequences are SGHRS and YFSETQ. V gave up 4 bases and J gave up 5 bases, with 10 bases separating them. There are 12 residues in the CDR3. In DNA form, the CDR3 reads TGCGCCAGCAGCCTATCAATGAACGAGCAGTACTTC. Its translation is CASSLSMNEQYF. The entire variable domain, with the rest obtained from reference TRBV5-1 and TRBJ2-7, is as follows: KAGVTQTPRYLIKTRGQQVTLSCSPISGHRSVSWYQQTPGQGLQFLFEYFSETQRNKGNFPGRFSGRQFSNSRSEMNVSTLELGDSALYLCASSLSMNEQYFGPGTRLTVT.

This clone is a singleton in its sample. The chain links TRBV9 to TRBJ2-5; 13 bases line up with TRBD2. CDR1 SGDLS and CDR2 YYNGEE come from the germline V gene. V shed 4 bases, J shed 2 bases, and the junction held 14 bases outside the gene matches. The CDR3 is 19 amino acids. The CDR3 here is CASSPRITTSGGAQETQYF. The CDR3 nucleotides are TGTGCCAGCAGCCCCCGAATCACAACTAGCGGGGGGGCACAAGAGACCCAGTACTTC.

This chain connects TRBV4-2 to TRBJ2-7, with TRBD2 matching over 8 bases. V lost 0 bases to trimming and J lost 2 bases; unmatched junction nucleotides: 3. This CDR3 has 15 residues. Germline lookup yields CDR1 LGHNA and CDR2 YNFKEQ. The CDR3 region is CASSQEAGRAYEQYF. The CDR3 DNA is TGTGCCAGCAGCCAAGAGGCCGGGAGGGCCTACGAGCAGTACTTC.

The rearrangement uses TRBV29-1 and TRBJ2-1; 9 bases line up with TRBD1. With 6 bases clipped from V and 4 bases from J, the junction kept 10 bases outside the gene matches. Germline loops: CDR1 SQVTM, CDR2 ANQGSEA. This CDR3 is built from 15 residues. The CDR3 here is CSVAPRDRAYNEQFF. The CDR3 nucleotides are TGCAGCGTGGCGCCCCGGGACAGGGCGTACAATGAGCAGTTCTTC.